The source of this TCR beta chain is a study of cytomegalovirus exposure and HLA in healthy donors. Study-level findings and limits: In a later analysis, compared with equally common non-associated chains, HLA-associated beta chains were more expanded.

The primer mix had 60 Vbeta and 13 Jbeta primers. Using immunoSEQ multiplex PCR, the repertoire was profiled, and TCRdb retains in-frame clones only, with some absent. The table has about 120,000 clones, roughly 14% seen once. This clone was picked up many times. Its antigen is unidentified. Each donor was healthy, and each was a bone marrow donor. The sample consisted of PBMCs. The origin of this receptor is a woman under 30 in good health and CMV-seronegative.

The CDR3 protein is CAISERTEGNQPQHF. The CDR3 nucleotides are TGTGCCATCAGTGAACGGACAGAAGGCAATCAGCCCCAGCATTTT. J is TRBJ1-5 and V is TRBV10-3; a weak D match, TRBD1 (6 bases). Trimming pared 3 bases from V and 2 bases from J, leaving 11 bases between. Germline values: CDR1 ENHRY, CDR2 SYGVKD. The CDR3 loop spans 15 amino acids.